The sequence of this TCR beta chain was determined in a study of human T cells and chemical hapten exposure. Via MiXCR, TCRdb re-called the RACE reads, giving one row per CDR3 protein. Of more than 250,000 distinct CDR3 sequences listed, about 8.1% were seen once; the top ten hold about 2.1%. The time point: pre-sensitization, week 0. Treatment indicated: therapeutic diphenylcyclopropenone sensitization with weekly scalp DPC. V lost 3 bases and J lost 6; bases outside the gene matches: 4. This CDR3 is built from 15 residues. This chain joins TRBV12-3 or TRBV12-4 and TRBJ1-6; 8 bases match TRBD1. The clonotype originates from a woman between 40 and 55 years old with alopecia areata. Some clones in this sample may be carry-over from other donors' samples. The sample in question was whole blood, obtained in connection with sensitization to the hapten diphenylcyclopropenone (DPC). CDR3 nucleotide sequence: TGTGCCAGCAGTTTGGGGACAGGCACTAATTCACCCCTCCACTTT. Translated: CASSLGTGTNSPLHF.